This TCR beta chain was profiled in a study of cytomegalovirus exposure and HLA in healthy donors. This CDR3 spans 12 amino acids. The V and J ends lost 5 bases and 6 bases respectively, with 11 bases between them. CDR1 is MDHEN and CDR2 is SYDVKM in the germline V gene. 60 Vbeta and 13 Jbeta primers were used in PCR. Method: immunoSEQ multiplex PCR; TCRdb's copy keeps in-frame clones and lacks some. The top ten hold about 8.4% of the sample, which has some 100,000 clones, around 73% seen once. The TCR was taken from a man aged 35 to 55 in good health and CMV-seronegative. Sequencing was carried out using PBMCs. The J gene is TRBJ2-7, the V gene TRBV28; D remains ambiguous. The CDR3 nucleotides are TGTGCCAGCAGTCCGAGTCCTACCGAGCAGTACTTC. Translated, it gives CASSPSPTEQYF.